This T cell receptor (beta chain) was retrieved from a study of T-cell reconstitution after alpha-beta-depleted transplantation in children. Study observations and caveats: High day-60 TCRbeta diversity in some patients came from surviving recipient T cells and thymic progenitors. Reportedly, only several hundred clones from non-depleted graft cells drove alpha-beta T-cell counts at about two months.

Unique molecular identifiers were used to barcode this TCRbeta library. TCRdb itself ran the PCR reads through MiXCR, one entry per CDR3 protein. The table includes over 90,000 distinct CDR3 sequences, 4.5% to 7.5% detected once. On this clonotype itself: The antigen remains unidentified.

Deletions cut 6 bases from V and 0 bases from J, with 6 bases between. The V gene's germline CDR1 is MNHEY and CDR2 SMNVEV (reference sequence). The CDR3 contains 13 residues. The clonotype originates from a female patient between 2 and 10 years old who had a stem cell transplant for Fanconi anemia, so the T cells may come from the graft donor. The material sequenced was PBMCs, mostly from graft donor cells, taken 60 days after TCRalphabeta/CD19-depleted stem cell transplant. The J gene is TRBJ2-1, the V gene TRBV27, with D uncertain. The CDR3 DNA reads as TGTGCCAGCAGCCAAATCTCCTACAATGAGCAGTTCTTC. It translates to CASSQISYNEQFF.